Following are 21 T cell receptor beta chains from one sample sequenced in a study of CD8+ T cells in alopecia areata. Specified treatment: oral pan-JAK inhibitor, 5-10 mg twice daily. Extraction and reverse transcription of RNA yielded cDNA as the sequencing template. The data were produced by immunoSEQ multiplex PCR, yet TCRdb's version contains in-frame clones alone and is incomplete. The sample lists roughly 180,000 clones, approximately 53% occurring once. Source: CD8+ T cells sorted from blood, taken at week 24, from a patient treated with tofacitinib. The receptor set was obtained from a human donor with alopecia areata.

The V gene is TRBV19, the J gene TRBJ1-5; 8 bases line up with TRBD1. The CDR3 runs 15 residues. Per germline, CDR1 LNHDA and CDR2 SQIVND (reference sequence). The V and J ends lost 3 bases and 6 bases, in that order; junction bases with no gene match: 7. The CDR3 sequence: CASSITGGAGQPQHF. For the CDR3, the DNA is TGTGCCAGTAGTATCACAGGGGGGGCGGGTCAGCCCCAGCATTTT.

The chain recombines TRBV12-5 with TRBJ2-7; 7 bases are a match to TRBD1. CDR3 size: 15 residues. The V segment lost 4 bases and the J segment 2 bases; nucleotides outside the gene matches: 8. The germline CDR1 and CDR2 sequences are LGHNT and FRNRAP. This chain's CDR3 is CASGSRTGVPYEQYF. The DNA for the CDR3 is TGTGCTAGTGGTTCGAGGACAGGAGTCCCCTACGAGCAGTACTTC.

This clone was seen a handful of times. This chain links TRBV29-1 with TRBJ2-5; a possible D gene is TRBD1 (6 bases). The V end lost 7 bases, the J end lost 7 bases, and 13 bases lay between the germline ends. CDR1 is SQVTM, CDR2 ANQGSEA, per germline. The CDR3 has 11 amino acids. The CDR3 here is CSARTASTQYF. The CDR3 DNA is TGCAGCGCCCGGACAGCCTCGACCCAGTACTTC.

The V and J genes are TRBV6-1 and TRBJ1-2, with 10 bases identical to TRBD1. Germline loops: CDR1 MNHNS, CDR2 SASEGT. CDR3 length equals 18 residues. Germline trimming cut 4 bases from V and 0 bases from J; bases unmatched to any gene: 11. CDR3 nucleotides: TGTGCCAGCAGTGGGCCGGGACAGGGGTTCGCGGCTAACTATGGCTACACCTTC. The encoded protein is CASSGPGQGFAANYGYTF.

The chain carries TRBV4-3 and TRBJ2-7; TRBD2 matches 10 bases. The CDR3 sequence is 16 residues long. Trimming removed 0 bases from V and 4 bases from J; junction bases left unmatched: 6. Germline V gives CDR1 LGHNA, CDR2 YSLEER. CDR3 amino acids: CASSQDPASGGYEQYF. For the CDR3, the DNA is TGCGCCAGCAGCCAAGACCCGGCTAGCGGGGGATACGAGCAGTACTTC.

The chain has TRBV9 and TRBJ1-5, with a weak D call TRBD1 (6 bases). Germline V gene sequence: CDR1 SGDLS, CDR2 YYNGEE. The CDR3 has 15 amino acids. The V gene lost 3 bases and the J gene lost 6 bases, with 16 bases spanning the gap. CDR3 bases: TGTGCCAGCAGCGAGACAGGCGGGGGAGGTCAGCCCCAGCATTTT. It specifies CASSETGGGGQPQHF.

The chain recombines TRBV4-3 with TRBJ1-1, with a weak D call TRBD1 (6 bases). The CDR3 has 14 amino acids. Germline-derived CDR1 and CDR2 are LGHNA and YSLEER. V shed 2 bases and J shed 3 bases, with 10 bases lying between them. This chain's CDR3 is CASSQSNRDTEAFF. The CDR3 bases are TGCGCCAGCAGCCAAAGCAACAGGGACACTGAAGCTTTCTTT.

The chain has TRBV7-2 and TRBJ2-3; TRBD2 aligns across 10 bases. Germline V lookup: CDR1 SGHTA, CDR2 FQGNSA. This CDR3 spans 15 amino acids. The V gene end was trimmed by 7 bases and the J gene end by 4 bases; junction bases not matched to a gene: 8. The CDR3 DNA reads TGTGCCAGCACCCATAGCGGGGGGCGCGCAGATACGCAGTATTTT. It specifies CASTHSGGRADTQYF.

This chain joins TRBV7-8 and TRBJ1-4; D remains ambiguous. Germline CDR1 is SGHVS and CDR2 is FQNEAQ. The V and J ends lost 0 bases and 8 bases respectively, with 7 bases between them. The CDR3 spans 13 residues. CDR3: CASSLALGEKLFF. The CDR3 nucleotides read TGTGCCAGCAGCTTAGCTTTGGGAGAAAAACTGTTTTTT.

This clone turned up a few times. The CDR3 region has the DNA TGTGCCAGCAGCCATGGTGGATGGGATGAGCAGTTCTTC. Protein product: CASSHGGWDEQFF. The V call is TRBV16, the J call TRBJ2-1; D call uncertain. This CDR3 is 13 amino acids long. Trimming pared 3 bases from V and 8 bases from J, leaving 11 bases between. The V gene's germline CDR1 is KGHSY and CDR2 FQNENV.

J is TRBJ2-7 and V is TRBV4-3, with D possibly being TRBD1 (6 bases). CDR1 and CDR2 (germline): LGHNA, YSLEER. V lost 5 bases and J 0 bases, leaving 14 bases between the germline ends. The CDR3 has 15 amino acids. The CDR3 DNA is TGCGCCAGCAGCTTGAGACCGGACAGCTCCTACGAGCAGTACTTC. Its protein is CASSLRPDSSYEQYF.

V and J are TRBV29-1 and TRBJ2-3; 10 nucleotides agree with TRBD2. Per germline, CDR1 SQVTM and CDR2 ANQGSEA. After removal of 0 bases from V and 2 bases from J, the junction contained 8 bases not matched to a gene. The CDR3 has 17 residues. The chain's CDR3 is CSVEDRGSGGPTDTQYF. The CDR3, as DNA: TGCAGCGTTGAAGATCGGGGTAGCGGGGGGCCCACAGATACGCAGTATTTT.

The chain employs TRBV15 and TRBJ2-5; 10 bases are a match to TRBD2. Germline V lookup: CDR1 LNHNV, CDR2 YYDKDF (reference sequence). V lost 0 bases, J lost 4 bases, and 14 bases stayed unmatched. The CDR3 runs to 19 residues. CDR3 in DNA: TGTGCCACCAGCAGAGAATTGCAATCGCCAGCGGGGGGGCTAGAGACCCAGTACTTC. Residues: CATSRELQSPAGGLETQYF.

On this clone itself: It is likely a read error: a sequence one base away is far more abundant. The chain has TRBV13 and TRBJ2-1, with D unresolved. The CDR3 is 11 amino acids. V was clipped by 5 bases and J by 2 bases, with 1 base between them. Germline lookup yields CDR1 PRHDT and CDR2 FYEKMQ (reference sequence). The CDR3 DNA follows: TGTGCCAGCAGCGCCTACAATGAGCAGTTCTTC. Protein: CASSAYNEQFF.

CDR3 sequence (DNA): TGCGCCAGCAGCTTACACCAGGCGAACACTGAAGCTTTCTTT. Amino acids: CASSLHQANTEAFF. The gene calls are TRBV5-1 and TRBJ1-1, with D unclear. In germline, CDR1 is SGHRS, CDR2 YFSETQ. V lost 2 bases and J lost 1, with 9 bases in between. The CDR3 is 14 residues long. Looking up the rest from reference TRBV5-1 and TRBJ1-1 gives the full variable domain: KAGVTQTPRYLIKTRGQQVTLSCSPISGHRSVSWYQQTPGQGLQFLFEYFSETQRNKGNFPGRFSGRQFSNSRSEMNVSTLELGDSALYLCASSLHQANTEAFFGQGTRLTVV.

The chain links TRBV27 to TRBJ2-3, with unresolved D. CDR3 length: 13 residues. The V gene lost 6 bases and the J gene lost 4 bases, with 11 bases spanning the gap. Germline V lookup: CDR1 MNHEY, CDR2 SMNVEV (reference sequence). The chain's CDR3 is CASSLMAADTQYF. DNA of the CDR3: TGTGCCAGCAGCCTAATGGCGGCAGATACGCAGTATTTT.

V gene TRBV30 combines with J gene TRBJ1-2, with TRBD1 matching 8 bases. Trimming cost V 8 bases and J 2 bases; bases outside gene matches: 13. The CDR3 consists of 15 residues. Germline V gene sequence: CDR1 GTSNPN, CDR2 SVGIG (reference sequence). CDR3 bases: TGTGCCGGTAGGGGCGCCGGACAGGGCAACTATGGCTACACCTTC. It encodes CAGRGAGQGNYGYTF.

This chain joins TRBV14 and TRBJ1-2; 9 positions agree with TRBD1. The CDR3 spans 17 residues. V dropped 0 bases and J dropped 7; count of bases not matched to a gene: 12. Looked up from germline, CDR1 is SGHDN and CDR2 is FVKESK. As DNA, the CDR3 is TGTGCCAGCAGCCAAGATCCTAAGGGTCGGACAGGGGCTGGCTACACCTTC. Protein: CASSQDPKGRTGAGYTF.

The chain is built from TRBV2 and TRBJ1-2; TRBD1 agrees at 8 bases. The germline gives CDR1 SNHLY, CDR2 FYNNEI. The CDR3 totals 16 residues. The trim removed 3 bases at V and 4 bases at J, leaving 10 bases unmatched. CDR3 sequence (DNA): TGTGCCAGCAGTGATATTGGACAGGGAGCACTCTATGGCTACACCTTC. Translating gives CASSDIGQGALYGYTF.

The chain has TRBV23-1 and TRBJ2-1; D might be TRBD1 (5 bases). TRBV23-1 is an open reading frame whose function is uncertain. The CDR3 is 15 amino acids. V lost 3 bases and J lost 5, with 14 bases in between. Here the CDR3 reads CASSHSAKGNNEQFF. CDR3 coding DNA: TGCGCCAGCAGTCACTCGGCGAAGGGGAACAATGAGCAGTTCTTC.

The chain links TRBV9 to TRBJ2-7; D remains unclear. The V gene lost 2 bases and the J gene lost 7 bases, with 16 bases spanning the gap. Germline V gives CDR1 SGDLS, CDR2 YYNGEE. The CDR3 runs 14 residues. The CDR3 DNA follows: TGTGCCAGCAGCGTGGGTTATGGCCCTAAGGAGCAGTACTTC. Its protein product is CASSVGYGPKEQYF. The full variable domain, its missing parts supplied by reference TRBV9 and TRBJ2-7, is DSGVTQTPKHLITATGQRVTLRCSPRSGDLSVYWYQQSLDQGLQFLIQYYNGEERAKGNILERFSAQQFPDLHSELNLSSLELGDSALYFCASSVGYGPKEQYFGPGTRLTVT.